Given below is one T cell receptor (beta chain) in context. The target antigen is unknown. Germline is not matched at one junction end, which may reflect a read error. These data belong to a study of T cell repertoires in cytomegalovirus infection. In TCRdb, the reads were re-called with MiXCR into one record per CDR3 protein. The table has some 600,000 distinct CDR3 sequences, approximately 24% seen once; the top ten hold 6.5% to 10%. Findings and limits, study-wide: It was HLA-C-restricted CMV-specific TCR beta clonotypes that dominated the response ex vivo.

This CDR3 spans 15 amino acids. Germline V gene lookup returns CDR1 SGHRS and CDR2 YFSETQ. This chain joins TRBV5-1 and TRBJ1-1; 7 nucleotides line up with TRBD1. This receptor was obtained from a human donor in good health (CMV status not recorded). Some clones in this sample may be carry-over from other donors' samples. Sequenced sample: CD8+ T cells from PBMCs. CDR3 protein: CANSLGTVGNTEAFF. The DNA of the CDR3 is TGCGCCAACAGCTTGGGGACAGTGGGGAACACTGAAGCTTTCTTT.